The clone carrying this TCR beta chain was counted only a few times. Its antigen is unknown. The data derive from a study of response to subunit inactivated influenza vaccine. Each CDR3 protein gets one entry after TCRdb re-called the RT-PCR reads with MiXCR. The sample gives over 800,000 distinct CDR3 sequences, 21% of which show up once; roughly 10% is in the top ten. Germline values: CDR1 SGHTA, CDR2 FQGNSA. The CDR3 spans 13 residues. V was pared by 4 bases and J by 7 bases, with 11 bases between. The study's findings and limits: Each seasonal flu vaccination may recruit only limited new T cells, authors suggested.

The clonotype originates from a middle-aged man who received an inactivated influenza vaccine. Source: PBMCs from blood, taken approximately 5 days after vaccination. V is TRBV7-2 and J is TRBJ1-5; D is uncertain. In nucleotides, the CDR3 is TGTGCCAGCAGCTACGCCGGGGTGCAGCCCCAGCATTTT. As protein: CASSYAGVQPQHF.